This note documents a single T cell receptor beta chain sequence. The antigen is unknown. The source of the sample is a study of cytomegalovirus exposure and HLA in healthy donors. Study conclusions and caveats: Later, an analysis found that common viral pathogens appeared to be linked with several of the most significant clusters. When analyzed later, a missense DCLRE1C variant was found to be linked to TCR beta V- and J-gene trimming. Later analysis revealed greater clonal expansion in HLA-associated TCR beta chains than in equally common others. Researchers left out some V segments, among them TRBV6-2 and TRBV6-3, as indistinguishable.

The PCR had 60 Vbeta and 13 Jbeta primers. Libraries were prepared by immunoSEQ multiplex PCR; TCRdb keeps only in-frame clonotypes and omits some of them. The sample records under 200,000 clones, around 77% being singletons. V lost 4 bases and J lost 6; bases outside the gene matches: 12. The CDR3 has 16 amino acids. Germline loops: CDR1 SGHNT, CDR2 YYREEE (reference sequence). The specimen sequenced was PBMCs. This receptor was identified in a man in his sixties in good health and CMV-seronegative. The V gene is TRBV5-4, the J gene TRBJ2-7; 11 bases agree with TRBD2. CDR3 nucleotides: TGTGCCAGCAGCCCGAGACCTAGCGGGGGGCGAGGCGAGCAGTACTTC. Amino acids: CASSPRPSGGRGEQYF.